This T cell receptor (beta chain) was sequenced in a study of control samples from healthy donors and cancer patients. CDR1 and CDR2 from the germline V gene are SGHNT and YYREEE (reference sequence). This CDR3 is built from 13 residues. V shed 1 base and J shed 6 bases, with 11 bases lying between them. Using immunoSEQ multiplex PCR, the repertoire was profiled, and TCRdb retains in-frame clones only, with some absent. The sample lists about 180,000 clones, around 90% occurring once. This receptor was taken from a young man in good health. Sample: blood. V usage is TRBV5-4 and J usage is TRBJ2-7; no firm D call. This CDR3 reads CASSLKSRGEQYF. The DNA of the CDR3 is TGTGCCAGCAGCTTGAAATCAAGAGGCGAGCAGTACTTC.